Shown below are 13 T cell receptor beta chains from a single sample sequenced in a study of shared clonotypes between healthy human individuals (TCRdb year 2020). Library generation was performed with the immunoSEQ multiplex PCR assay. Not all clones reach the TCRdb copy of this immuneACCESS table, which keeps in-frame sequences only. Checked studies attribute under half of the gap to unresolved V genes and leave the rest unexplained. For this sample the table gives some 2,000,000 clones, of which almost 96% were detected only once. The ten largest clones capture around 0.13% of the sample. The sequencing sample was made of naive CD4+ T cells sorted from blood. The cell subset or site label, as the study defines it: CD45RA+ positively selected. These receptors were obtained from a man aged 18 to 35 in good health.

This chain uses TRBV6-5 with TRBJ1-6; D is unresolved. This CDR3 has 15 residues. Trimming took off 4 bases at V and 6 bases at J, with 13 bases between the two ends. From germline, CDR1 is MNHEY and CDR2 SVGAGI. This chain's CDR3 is CASSFSLWGNSPLHF. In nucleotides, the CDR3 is TGTGCCAGCAGTTTCTCCTTATGGGGTAATTCACCCCTCCACTTT.

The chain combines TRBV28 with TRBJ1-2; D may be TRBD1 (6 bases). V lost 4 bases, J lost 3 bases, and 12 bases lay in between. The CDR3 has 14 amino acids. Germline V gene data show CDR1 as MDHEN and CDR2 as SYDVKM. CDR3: CASSSYGGDYGYTF. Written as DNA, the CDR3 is TGTGCCAGCAGTTCCTATGGGGGCGACTATGGCTACACCTTC.

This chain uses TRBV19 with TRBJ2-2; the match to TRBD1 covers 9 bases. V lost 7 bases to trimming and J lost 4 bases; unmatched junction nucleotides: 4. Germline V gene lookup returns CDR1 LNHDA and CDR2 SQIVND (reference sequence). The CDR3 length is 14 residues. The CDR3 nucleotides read TGTGCCAGTATAGGGACAGGGAGCACCGGGGAGCTGTTTTTT. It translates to CASIGTGSTGELFF.

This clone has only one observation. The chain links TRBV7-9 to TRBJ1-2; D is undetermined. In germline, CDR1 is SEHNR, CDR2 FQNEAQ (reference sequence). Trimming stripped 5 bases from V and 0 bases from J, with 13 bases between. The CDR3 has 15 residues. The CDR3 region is CASSPQTSANYGYTF. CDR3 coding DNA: TGTGCCAGCAGCCCGCAAACGAGCGCTAACTATGGCTACACCTTC.

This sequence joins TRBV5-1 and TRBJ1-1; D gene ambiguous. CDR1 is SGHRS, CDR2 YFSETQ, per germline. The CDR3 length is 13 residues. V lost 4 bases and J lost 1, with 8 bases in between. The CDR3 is CASSRPPNTEAFF. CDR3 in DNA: TGCGCCAGCAGCAGACCCCCGAACACTGAAGCTTTCTTT. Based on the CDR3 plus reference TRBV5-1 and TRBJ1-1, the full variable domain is KAGVTQTPRYLIKTRGQQVTLSCSPISGHRSVSWYQQTPGQGLQFLFEYFSETQRNKGNFPGRFSGRQFSNSRSEMNVSTLELGDSALYLCASSRPPNTEAFFGQGTRLTVV.

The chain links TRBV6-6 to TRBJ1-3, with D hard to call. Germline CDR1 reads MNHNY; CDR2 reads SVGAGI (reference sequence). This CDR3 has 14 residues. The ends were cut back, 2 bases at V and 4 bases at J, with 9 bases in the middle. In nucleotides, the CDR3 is TGTGCCAGCAGTTACCCCGACATAGGAAACACCATATATTTT. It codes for CASSYPDIGNTIYF.

CDR3 in DNA: TGTGCCAGCACCACGCGGACAGGGTCGTTTTTCTATGGCTACACCTTC. Translating gives CASTTRTGSFFYGYTF. This sequence joins TRBV28 and TRBJ1-2; TRBD1 matches at 8 bases. CDR3 size: 16 residues. Germline assignment: CDR1 MDHEN and CDR2 SYDVKM. V shed 7 bases, J shed 4 bases, and the junction held 14 bases outside the gene matches.

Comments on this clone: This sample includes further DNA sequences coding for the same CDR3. The CDR3 sequence is CASSLAEAYEQYF. Written as DNA, the CDR3 is TGTGCCAGCAGCTTAGCCGAGGCCTACGAGCAGTACTTC. The rearrangement links TRBV7-2 to TRBJ2-7; no clear D. The V gene lost 0 bases and the J gene lost 2 bases, with 5 bases spanning the gap. CDR3 size: 13 residues. Germline V gene data show CDR1 as SGHTA and CDR2 as FQGNSA. Full variable domain (remainder filled in from reference TRBV7-2 and TRBJ2-7): GAGVSQSPSNKVTEKGKDVELRCDPISGHTALYWYRQSLGQGLEFLIYFQGNSAPDKSGLPSDRFSAERTGGSVSTLTIQRTQQEDSAVYLCASSLAEAYEQYFGPGTRLTVT.

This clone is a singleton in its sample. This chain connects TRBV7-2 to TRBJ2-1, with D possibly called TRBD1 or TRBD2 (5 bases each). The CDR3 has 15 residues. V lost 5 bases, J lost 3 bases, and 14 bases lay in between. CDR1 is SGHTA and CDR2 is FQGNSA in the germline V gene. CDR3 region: CASSNAVGDYNEQFF. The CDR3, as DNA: TGTGCCAGCAGCAATGCCGTGGGGGACTACAATGAGCAGTTCTTC.

The DNA for the CDR3 is TGTGCTAGTGGACAGGGCGCTGAAGCTTTCTTT. It specifies CASGQGAEAFF. The V gene is TRBV12-5, the J gene TRBJ1-1, with a possible D match to TRBD1 (6 bases). The length of the CDR3 is 11 residues. Germline-derived CDR1 and CDR2 are LGHNT and FRNRAP. V lost 6 bases and J 6 bases, leaving 8 bases between the germline ends.

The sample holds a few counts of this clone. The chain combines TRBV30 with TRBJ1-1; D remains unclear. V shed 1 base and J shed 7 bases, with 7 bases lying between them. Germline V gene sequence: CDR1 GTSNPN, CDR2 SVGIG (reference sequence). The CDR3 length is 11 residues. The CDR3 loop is CAWSGQVEAFF. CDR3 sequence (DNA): TGTGCCTGGAGTGGGCAGGTTGAAGCTTTCTTT.

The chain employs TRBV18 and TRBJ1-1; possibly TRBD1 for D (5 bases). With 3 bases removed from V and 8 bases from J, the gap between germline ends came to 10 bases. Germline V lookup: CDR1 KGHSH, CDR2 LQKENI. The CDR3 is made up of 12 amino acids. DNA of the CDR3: TGTGCCAGCTCACCCTCTCGACAGGAAGCTTTCTTT. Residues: CASSPSRQEAFF.

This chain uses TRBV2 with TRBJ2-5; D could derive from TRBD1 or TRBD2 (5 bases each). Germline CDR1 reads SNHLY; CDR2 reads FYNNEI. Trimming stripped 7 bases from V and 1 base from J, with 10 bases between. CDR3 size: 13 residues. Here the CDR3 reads CASIRDVQETQYF. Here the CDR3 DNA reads TGTGCCAGCATCCGGGACGTCCAAGAGACCCAGTACTTC.